This T cell receptor beta chain came from a study of blood T cell repertoires in COVID-19. Overall study: The study drew acute and convalescent COVID-19 samples from the United States, Italy and Spain.

Authors' methods: Quantification of nucleated cells was approximated via reference gene primer amplification. Using immunoSEQ multiplex PCR, the repertoire was profiled, and TCRdb retains in-frame clones only, with some absent. Clone size and the V and J calls come from that table; the DNA yielded D and trimming. In the table there are 200,000 or so clones, roughly 84% of which are singletons. In germline, CDR1 is KGHSH, CDR2 LQKENI. The CDR3 is made up of 14 amino acids. V was shortened by 5 bases and J by 1 base, with 11 bases between the two germline ends. This chain links TRBV18 with TRBJ1-1; D not resolved. Sequenced: peripheral blood. This TCR came from an elderly woman with COVID-19, enrolled during active disease. CDR3 amino acids: CASSGLLENTEAFF. As DNA, the CDR3 is TGTGCCAGCTCAGGACTCCTCGAGAACACTGAAGCTTTCTTT.